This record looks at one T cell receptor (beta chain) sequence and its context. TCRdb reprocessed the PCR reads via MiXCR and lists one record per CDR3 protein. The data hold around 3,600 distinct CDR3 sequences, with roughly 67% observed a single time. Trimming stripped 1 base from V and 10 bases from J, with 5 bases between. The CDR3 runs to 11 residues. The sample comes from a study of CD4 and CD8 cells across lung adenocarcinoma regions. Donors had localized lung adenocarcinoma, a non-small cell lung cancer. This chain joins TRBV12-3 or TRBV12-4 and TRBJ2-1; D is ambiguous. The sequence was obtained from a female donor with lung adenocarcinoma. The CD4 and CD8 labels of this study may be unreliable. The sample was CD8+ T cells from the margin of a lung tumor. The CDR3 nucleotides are TGTGCCAGCAGTTTAGGACGCGAGCAGTTCTTC. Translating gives CASSLGREQFF.